This TCR beta chain comes out of a study of a mutant IDH1 vaccine in newly diagnosed glioma. Whole-study context: Eight vaccinations reached patients in weeks 1, 3, 5, 7, 11, 15, 19 and 23.

This clone was seen just once. The antigen remains undetermined. Stated time point: week 11, during vaccination. Alongside topical imiquimod, each dose of vaccine comprised 300 ug of mutant IDH1 20-mer peptide. CDR3 length equals 14 residues. Germline V gives CDR1 SGHNT, CDR2 YYREEE (reference sequence). Trimming left V 4 bases short and J 3 bases short, with 14 bases between. Whole-study findings and limits: Changes to the top peripheral T cell clonotypes appeared unrelated to pseudoprogression.

Clones were read by immunoSEQ multiplex PCR, and TCRdb kept only the in-frame ones, dropping some. The table lists fewer than 75,000 clones, around 85% of them singletons, with approximately 9.5% in the top ten. This clonotype originated in a woman in her forties or fifties with glioma. The material sequenced was PBMCs, taken from a glioma patient whose treatment included an IDH1 peptide vaccine. This chain connects TRBV5-4 to TRBJ2-7, with D perhaps matching TRBD2 (6 bases). CDR3 protein: CASSLYGTHYEQYF. CDR3 sequence (DNA): TGTGCCAGCAGCCTGTACGGGACTCACTACGAGCAGTACTTC.